The subject of this entry is one T cell receptor beta chain. The record originates from a study of blood T cell repertoires in COVID-19. About the research overall: COVID-19 samples, acute and convalescent, were from the United States, Italy and Spain.

Trimming removed 7 bases from V and 8 bases from J, with 6 bases in between. The germline gives CDR1 SGDLS, CDR2 YYNGEE. This CDR3 region has 9 residues. TCRdb's table, derived via immunoSEQ multiplex PCR, lists solely in-frame clones and lacks some. The sample shows about 280,000 clones, approximately 86% of them seen only once. This chain links TRBV9 with TRBJ1-2, with D unclear. The specimen sequenced was peripheral blood. The clonotype originates from a woman aged 25 to 45 who had recovered from COVID-19. CDR3 nucleotide sequence: TGTGCCAGCTATTCCGGCTACACCTTC. Encoded protein: CASYSGYTF.